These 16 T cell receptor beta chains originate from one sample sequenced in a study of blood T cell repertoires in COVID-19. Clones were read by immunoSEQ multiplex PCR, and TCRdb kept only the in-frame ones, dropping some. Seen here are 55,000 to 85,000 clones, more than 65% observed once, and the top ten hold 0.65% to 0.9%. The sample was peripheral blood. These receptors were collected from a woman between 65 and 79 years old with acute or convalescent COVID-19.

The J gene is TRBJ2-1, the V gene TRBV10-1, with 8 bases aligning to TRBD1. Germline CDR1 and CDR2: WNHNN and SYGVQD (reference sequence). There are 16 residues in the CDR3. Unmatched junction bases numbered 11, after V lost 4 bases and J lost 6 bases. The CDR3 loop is CASSGTGRQQVNEQFF. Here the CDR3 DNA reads TGCGCCAGCAGTGGGACAGGGAGACAACAGGTCAATGAGCAGTTCTTC.

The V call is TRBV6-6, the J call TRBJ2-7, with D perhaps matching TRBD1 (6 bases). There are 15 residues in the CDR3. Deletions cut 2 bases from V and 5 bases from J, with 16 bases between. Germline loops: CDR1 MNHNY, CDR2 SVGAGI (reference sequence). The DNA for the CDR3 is TGTGCCAGCAGTTACGGCGCAGGGGAGATCCACGAGCAGTACTTC. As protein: CASSYGAGEIHEQYF.

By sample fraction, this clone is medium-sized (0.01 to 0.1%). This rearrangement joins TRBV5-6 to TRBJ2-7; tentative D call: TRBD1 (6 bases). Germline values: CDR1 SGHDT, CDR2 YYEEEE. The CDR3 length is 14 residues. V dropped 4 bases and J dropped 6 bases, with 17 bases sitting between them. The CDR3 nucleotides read TGTGCCAGCAGCCCGGGACATACCTTCGTCGAGCAGTACTTC. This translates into CASSPGHTFVEQYF.

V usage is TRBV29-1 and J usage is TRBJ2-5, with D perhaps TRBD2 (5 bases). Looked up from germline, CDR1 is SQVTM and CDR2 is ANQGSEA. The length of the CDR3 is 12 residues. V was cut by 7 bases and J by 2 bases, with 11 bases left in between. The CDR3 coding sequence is TGCAGCGCCAGGACTGAACAAGAGACCCAGTACTTC. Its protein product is CSARTEQETQYF. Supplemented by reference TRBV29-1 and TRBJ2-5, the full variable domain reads SAVISQKPSRDICQRGTSLTIQCQVDSQVTMMFWYRQQPGQSLTLIATANQGSEATYESGFVIDKFPISRPNLTFSTLTVSNMSPEDSSIYLCSARTEQETQYFGPGTRLLVL.

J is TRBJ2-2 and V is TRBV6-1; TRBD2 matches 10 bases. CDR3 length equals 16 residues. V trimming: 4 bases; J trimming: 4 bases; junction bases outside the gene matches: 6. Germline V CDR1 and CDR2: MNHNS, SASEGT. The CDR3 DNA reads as TGTGCCAGCAGTGCCCACAGCGGGAGGGTCACCGGGGAGCTGTTTTTT. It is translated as CASSAHSGRVTGELFF.

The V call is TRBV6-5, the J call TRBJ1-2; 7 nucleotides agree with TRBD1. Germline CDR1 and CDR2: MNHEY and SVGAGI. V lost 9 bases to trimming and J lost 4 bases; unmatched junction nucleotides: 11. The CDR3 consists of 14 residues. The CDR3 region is CASTDQGDIYGYTF. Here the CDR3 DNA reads TGTGCCAGTACCGATCAGGGGGATATCTATGGCTACACCTTC.

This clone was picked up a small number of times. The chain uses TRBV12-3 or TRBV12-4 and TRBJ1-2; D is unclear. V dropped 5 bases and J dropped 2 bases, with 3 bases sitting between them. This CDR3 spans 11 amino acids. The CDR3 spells CASSRNYGYTF. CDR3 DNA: TGTGCCAGCAGTCGGAACTATGGCTACACCTTC.

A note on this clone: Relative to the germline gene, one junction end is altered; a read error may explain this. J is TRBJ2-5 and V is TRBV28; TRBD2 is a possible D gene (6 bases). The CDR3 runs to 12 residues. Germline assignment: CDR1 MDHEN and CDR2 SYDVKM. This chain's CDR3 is CAVGGSAETQYF. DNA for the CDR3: TGCGCCGTGGGGGGTTCGGCAGAGACCCAGTACTTC.

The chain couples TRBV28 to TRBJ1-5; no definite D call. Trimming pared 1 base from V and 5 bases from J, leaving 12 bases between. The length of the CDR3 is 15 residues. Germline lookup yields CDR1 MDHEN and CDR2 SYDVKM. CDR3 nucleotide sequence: TGTGCCAGCAGTTTATTACAGAACATTGATCAGCCCCAGCATTTT. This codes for CASSLLQNIDQPQHF. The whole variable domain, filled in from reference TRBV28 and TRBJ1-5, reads DVKVTQSSRYLVKRTGEKVFLECVQDMDHENMFWYRQDPGLGLRLIYFSYDVKMKEKGDIPEGYSVSREKKERFSLILESASTNQTSMYLCASSLLQNIDQPQHFGDGTRLSIL.

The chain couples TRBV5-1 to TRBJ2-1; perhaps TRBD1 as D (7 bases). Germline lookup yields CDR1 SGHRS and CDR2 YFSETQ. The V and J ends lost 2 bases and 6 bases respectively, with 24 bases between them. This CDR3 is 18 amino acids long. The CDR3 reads CASSFVFFQGQGGNEQFF. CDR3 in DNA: TGCGCCAGCAGCTTCGTATTCTTCCAGGGCCAGGGGGGCAATGAGCAGTTCTTC.

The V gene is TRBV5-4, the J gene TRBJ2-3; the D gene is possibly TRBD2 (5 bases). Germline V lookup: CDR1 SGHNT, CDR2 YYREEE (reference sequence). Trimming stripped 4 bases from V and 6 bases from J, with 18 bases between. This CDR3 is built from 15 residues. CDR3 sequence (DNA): TGTGCCAGCAGCCCAACCGGGGTACAAGGGGATACGCAGTATTTT. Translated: CASSPTGVQGDTQYF.

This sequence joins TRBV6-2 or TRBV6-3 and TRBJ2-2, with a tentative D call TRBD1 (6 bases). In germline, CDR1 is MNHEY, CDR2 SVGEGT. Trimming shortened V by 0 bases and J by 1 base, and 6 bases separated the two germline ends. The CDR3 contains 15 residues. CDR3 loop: CASSYSTGNTGELFF. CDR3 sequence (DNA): TGTGCCAGCAGTTACTCGACAGGGAACACCGGGGAGCTGTTTTTT.

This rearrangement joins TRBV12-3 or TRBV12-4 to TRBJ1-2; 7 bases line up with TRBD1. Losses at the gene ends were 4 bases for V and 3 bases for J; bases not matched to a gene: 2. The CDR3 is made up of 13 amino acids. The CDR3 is CASSSTGDYGYTF. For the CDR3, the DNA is TGTGCCAGCAGTTCAACAGGGGACTATGGCTACACCTTC.

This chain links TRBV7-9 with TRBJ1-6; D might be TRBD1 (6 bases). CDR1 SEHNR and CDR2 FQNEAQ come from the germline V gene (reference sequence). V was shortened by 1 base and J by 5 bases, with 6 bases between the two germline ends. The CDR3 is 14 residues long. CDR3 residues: CASSLGQDNSPLHF. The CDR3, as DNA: TGTGCCAGCAGCTTAGGACAGGATAATTCACCCCTCCACTTT.

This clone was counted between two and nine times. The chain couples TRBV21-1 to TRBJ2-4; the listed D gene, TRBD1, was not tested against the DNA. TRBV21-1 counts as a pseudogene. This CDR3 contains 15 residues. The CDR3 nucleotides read TGTGCCAGCAGCAAAGGGGCTGACAGGGATCACATTCAGTACTTC. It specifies CASSKGADRDHIQYF.

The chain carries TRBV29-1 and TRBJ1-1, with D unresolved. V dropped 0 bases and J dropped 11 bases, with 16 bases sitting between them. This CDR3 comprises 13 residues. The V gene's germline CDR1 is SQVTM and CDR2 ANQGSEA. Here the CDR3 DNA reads TGCAGCGTTGAAGACCATGGAGGCAAATTTGCTTTCTTT. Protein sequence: CSVEDHGGKFAFF. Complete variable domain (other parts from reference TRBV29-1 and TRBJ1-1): SAVISQKPSRDICQRGTSLTIQCQVDSQVTMMFWYRQQPGQSLTLIATANQGSEATYESGFVIDKFPISRPNLTFSTLTVSNMSPEDSSIYLCSVEDHGGKFAFFGQGTRLTVV.